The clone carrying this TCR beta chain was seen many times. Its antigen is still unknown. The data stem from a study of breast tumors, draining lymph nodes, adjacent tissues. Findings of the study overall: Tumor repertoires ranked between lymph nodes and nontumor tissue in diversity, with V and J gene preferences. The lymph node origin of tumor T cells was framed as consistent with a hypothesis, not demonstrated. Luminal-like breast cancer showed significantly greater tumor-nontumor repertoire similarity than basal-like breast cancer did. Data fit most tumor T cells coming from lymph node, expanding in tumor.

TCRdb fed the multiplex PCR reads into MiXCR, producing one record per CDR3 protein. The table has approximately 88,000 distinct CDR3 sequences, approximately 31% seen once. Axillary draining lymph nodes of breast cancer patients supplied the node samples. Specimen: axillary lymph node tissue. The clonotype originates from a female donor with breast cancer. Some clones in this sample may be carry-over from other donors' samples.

CDR3 sequence: CATARDPGGKLFF. CDR3 DNA: TGTGCCACAGCCCGGGACCCCGGGGGAAAACTGTTTTTT. The chain joins TRBV24-1 to TRBJ1-4, with a possible D match to TRBD1 (5 bases). This CDR3 is 13 amino acids long. Germline CDR1 and CDR2: KGHDR and SFDVKD. V lost 10 bases and J lost 10, with 18 bases in between.